The sequence of this T cell receptor beta chain was determined in a study of shared clonotypes between healthy human individuals. The CDR3 consists of 14 residues. Trimming at V came to 6 bases and at J to 4 bases, leaving 4 bases not matched to a gene. CDR1 is SEHNR, CDR2 FQNEAQ, per germline (reference sequence). Every immunoSEQ plate was one replicate of a subset's evenly spread DNA. TCRdb keeps only in-frame clones here, not all; method: immunoSEQ multiplex PCR. Of under 1 million clones detected, about 96% appear once; the ten largest clones hold about 0.25%. The naive CD8 population came from CD45RO-negative cells selected for CCR7, without terminally differentiated effector memory CD45RA+ cells.

The chain has TRBV7-9 and TRBJ2-1; 9 nucleotides align to TRBD1. The sequenced material came from naive CD8+ T cells sorted from blood. The receptor comes from a man aged 30 to 39 in good health. The CDR3 loop is CASRGTGTYNEQFF. The CDR3 DNA sequence: TGTGCCAGCAGGGGGACAGGGACATACAATGAGCAGTTCTTC.